The entry that follows covers one T cell receptor (beta chain) sequence. The sample is drawn from a study of blood T cell repertoires in COVID-19. In the study overall: From the United States, Italy and Spain came samples of acute and convalescent COVID-19. From T cells, B-cell-depleted T cells, or PBMCs came the material, which was cDNA or gDNA.

Per the original data handling: Quantification of nucleated cells was approximated via reference gene primer amplification. The assay was immunoSEQ multiplex PCR, and TCRdb's table has in-frame clones only and misses some. For V, J and clone size, that table is used; D and trimming come from the DNA. The table lists approximately 62,000 clones, approximately 73% of them singletons. The CDR3 loop spans 14 amino acids. Germline values: CDR1 MNHEY, CDR2 SVGAGI. V lost 8 bases to trimming and J lost 3 bases; unmatched junction nucleotides: 8. The chain uses TRBV6-5 and TRBJ1-1, with 8 bases matching TRBD1. The TCR sequence derives from a woman aged 45-60 years with active or convalescent COVID-19. Sequencing input: peripheral blood. The CDR3 bases are TGTGCCAGCTTGCCCGACAGGGGCCACACTGAAGCTTTCTTT. This encodes CASLPDRGHTEAFF.